This T cell receptor (beta chain) was documented in a study of shared clonotypes between healthy human individuals. CDR3 length: 15 residues. Per germline, CDR1 SGHNT and CDR2 YYREEE (reference sequence). The junction had 2 bases not matched to a gene; V was cut back by 0 bases and J by 4 bases. The donors, healthy adults who were HIV-negative, had experienced no recent acute infections or vaccinations. For this clone: A much larger clone differs by one base, so this may be a read error. This CDR3 is also generated by other DNA sequences in the sample.

The assay was immunoSEQ multiplex PCR, and TCRdb's table has in-frame clones only and misses some. The table records fewer than 700,000 clones, around 76% of them present only once. This TCR was recovered from a woman aged 40-49 years in good health. Some clones in this sample may be carry-over from other donors' samples. V is TRBV5-4 and J is TRBJ2-5; 11 bases are shared with TRBD1. Material: PBMCs. CDR3: CASSLDGTGGETQYF. The CDR3, as DNA: TGTGCCAGCAGCTTGGACGGGACAGGGGGAGAGACCCAGTACTTC.